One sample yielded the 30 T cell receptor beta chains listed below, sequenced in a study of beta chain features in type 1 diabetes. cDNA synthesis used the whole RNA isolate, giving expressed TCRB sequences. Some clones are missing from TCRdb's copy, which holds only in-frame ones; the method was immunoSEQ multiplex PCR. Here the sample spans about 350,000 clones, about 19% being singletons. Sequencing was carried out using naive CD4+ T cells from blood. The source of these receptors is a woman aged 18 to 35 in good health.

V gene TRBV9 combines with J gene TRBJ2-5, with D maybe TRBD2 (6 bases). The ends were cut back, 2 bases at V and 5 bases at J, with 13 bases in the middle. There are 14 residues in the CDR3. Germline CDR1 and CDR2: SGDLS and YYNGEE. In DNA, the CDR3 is TGTGCCAGCAGCGTGGGGGGACCCGTTGAGACCCAGTACTTC. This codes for CASSVGGPVETQYF.

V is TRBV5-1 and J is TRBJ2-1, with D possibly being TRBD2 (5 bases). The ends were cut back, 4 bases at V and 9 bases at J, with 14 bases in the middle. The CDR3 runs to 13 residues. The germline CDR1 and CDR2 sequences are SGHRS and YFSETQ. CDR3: CASSPRRGSEQFF. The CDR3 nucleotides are TGCGCCAGCAGCCCCCGGAGAGGGAGTGAGCAGTTCTTC.

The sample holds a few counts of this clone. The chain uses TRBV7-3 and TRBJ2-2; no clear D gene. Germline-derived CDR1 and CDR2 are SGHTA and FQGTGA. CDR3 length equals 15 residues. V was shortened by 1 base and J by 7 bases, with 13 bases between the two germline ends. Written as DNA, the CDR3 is TGTGCCAGCAGCTTAATCCCGTCTAGTCACGGGGAGCTGTTTTTT. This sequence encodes CASSLIPSSHGELFF. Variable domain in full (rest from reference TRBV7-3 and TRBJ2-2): GAGVSQTPSNKVTEKGKYVELRCDPISGHTALYWYRQSLGQGPEFLIYFQGTGAADDSGLPNDRFFAVRPEGSVSTLKIQRTERGDSAVYLCASSLIPSSHGELFFGEGSRLTVL.

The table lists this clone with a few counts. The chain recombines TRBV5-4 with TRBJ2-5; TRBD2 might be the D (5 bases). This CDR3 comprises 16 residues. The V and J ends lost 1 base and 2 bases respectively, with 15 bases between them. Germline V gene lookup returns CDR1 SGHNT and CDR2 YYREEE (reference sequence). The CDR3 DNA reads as TGTGCCAGCAGCTTGAGTTTAGTCGGGATTCAAGAGACCCAGTACTTC. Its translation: CASSLSLVGIQETQYF. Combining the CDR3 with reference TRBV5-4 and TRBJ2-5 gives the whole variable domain ETGVTQSPTHLIKTRGQQVTLRCSSQSGHNTVSWYQQALGQGPQFIFQYYREEENGRGNFPPRFSGLQFPNYSSELNVNALELDDSALYLCASSLSLVGIQETQYFGPGTRLLVL.

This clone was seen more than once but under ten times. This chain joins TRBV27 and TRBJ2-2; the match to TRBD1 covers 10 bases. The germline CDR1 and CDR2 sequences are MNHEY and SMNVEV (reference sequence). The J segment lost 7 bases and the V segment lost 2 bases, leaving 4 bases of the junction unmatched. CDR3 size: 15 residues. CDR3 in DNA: TGTGCCAGCAGTTTAGGGACAGGGGTGAGCGGGGAGCTGTTTTTT. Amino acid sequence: CASSLGTGVSGELFF.

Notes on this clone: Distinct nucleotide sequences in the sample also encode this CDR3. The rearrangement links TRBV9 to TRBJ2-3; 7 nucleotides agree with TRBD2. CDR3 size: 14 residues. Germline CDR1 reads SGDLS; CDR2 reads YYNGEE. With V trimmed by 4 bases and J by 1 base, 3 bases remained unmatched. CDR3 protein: CASSPSGGTDTQYF. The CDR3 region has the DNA TGTGCCAGCAGCCCCAGCGGGGGCACAGATACGCAGTATTTT.

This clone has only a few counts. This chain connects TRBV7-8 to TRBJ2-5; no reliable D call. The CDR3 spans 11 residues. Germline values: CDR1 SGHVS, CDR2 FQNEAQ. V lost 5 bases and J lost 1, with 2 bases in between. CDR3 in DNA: TGTGCCAGCAGCCTCCAAGAGACCCAGTACTTC. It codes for CASSLQETQYF.

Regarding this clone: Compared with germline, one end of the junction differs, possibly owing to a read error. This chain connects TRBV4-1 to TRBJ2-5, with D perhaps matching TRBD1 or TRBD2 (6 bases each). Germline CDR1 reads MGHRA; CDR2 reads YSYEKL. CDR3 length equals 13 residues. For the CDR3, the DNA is TGTGCCAGCAGCCAAGAGGGGGGAGAGACCCAGTACTTC. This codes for CASSQEGGETQYF.

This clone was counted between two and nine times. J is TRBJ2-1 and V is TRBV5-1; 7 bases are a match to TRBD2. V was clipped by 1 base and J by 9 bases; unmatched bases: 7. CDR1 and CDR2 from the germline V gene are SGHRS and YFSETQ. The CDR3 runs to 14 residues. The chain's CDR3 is CASSLLSGEGEQFF. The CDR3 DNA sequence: TGCGCCAGCAGCTTGTTGAGCGGGGAGGGTGAGCAGTTCTTC.

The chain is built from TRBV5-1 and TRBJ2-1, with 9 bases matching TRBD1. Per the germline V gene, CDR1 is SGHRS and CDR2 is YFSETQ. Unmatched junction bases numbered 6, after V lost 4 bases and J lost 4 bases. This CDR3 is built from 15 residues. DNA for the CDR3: TGCGCCAGCAGCCGGGACAGGGCCATATACAATGAGCAGTTCTTC. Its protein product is CASSRDRAIYNEQFF.

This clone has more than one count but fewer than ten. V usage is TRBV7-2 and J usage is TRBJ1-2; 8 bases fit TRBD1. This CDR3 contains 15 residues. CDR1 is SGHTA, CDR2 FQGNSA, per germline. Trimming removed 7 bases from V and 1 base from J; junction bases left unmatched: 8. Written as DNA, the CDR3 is TGTGCCAGCACCTTGGGGACAGGAAATAACTATGGCTACACCTTC. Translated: CASTLGTGNNYGYTF.

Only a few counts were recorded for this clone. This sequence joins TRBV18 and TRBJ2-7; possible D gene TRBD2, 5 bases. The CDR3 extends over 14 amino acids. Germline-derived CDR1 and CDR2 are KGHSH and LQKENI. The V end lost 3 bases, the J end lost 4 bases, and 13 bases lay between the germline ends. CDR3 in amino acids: CASSPSEGRYEQYF. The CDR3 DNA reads TGTGCCAGCTCACCCTCCGAGGGCAGGTACGAGCAGTACTTC.

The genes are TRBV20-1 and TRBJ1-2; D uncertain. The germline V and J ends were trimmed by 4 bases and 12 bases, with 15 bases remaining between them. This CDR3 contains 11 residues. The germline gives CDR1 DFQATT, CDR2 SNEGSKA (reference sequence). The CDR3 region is CSATWAGYNTF. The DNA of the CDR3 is TGCAGTGCTACGTGGGCTGGTTACAACACCTTC.

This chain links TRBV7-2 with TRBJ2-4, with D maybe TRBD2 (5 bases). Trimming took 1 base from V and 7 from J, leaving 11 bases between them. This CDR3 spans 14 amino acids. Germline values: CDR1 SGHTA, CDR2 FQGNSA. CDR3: CASSLDSGLNIQYF. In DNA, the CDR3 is TGTGCCAGCAGCTTAGATTCGGGGTTGAACATTCAGTACTTC.

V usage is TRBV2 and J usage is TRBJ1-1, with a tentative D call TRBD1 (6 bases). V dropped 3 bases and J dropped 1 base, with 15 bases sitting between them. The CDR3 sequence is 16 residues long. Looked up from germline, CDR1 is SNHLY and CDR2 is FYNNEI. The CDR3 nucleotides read TGTGCCAGCAGTGAGCTACAGGGAGTAGGGAACACTGAAGCTTTCTTT. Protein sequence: CASSELQGVGNTEAFF.

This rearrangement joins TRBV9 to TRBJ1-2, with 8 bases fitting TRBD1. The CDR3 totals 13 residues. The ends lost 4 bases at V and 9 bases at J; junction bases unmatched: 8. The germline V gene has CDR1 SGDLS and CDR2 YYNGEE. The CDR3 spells CASSRSDRGSYTF. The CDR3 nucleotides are TGTGCCAGCAGCCGGTCAGACAGGGGAAGCTACACCTTC.

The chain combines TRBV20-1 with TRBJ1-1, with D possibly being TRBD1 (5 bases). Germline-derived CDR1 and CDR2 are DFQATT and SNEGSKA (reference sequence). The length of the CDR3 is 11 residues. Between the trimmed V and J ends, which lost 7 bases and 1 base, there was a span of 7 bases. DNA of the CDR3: TGCAGTGACCAGGGGAACACTGAAGCTTTCTTT. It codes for CSDQGNTEAFF.

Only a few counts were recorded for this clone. The CDR3: CASRGGTSGGRTYEQYF. The CDR3 DNA sequence: TGTGCCAGCAGGGGAGGGACTAGCGGGGGGAGAACCTACGAGCAGTACTTC. The V and J genes are TRBV11-2 and TRBJ2-7; 15 nucleotides line up with TRBD2. CDR1 and CDR2 from the germline V gene are SGHAT and FQNNGV. The CDR3 covers 17 residues. V was clipped by 6 bases and J by 2 bases; unmatched bases: 8. Full variable domain (remainder filled in from reference TRBV11-2 and TRBJ2-7): EAGVAQSPRYKIIEKRQSVAFWCNPISGHATLYWYQQILGQGPKLLIQFQNNGVVDDSQLPKDRFSAERLKGVDSTLKIQPAKLEDSAVYLCASRGGTSGGRTYEQYFGPGTRLTVT.

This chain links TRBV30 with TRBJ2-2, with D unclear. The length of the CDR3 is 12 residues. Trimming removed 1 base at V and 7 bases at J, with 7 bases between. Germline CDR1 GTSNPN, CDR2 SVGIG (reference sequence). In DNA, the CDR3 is TGTGCCTGGAGTGCCTCAGGCGGGGAGCTGTTTTTT. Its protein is CAWSASGGELFF.

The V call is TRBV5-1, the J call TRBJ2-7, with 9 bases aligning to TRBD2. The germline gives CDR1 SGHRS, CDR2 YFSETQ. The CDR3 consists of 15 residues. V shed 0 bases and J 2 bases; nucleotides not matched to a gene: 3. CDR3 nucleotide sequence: TGCGCCAGCAGCTTGGCCGCGGGAGGGACCTACGAGCAGTACTTC. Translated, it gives CASSLAAGGTYEQYF.

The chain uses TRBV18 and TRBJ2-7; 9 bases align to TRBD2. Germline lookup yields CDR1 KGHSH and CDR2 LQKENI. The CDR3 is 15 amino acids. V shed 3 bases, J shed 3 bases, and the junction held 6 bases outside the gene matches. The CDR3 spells CASSPRLADDYEQYF. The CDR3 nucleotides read TGTGCCAGCTCACCTCGACTAGCGGATGACTACGAGCAGTACTTC.

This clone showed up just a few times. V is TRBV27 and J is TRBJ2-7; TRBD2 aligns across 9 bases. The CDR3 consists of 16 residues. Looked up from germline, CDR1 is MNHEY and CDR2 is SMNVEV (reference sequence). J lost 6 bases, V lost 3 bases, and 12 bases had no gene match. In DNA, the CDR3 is TGTGCCAGCAGTTTGATAGCGGGGGCCCTTTTCAGCGAGCAGTACTTC. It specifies CASSLIAGALFSEQYF.

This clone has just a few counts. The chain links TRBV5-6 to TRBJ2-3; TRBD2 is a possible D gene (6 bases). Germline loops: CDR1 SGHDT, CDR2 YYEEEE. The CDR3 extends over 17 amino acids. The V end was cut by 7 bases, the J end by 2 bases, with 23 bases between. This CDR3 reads CASSSELTGDYTDTQYF. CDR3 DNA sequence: TGTGCCAGCTCCTCGGAGTTAACGGGGGATTACACAGATACGCAGTATTTT. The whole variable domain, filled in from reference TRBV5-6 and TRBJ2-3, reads DAGVTQSPTHLIKTRGQQVTLRCSPKSGHDTVSWYQQALGQGPQFIFQYYEEEERQRGNFPDRFSGHQFPNYSSELNVNALLLGDSALYLCASSSELTGDYTDTQYFGPGTRLTVL.

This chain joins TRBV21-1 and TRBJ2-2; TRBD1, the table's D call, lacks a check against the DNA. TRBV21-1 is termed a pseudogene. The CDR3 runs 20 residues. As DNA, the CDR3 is TGTGCCAGCAGCAAAGCCCCTAGGATACCAGGGTTGGGGGCTACCGGGGAGCTGTTTTTT. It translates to CASSKAPRIPGLGATGELFF.

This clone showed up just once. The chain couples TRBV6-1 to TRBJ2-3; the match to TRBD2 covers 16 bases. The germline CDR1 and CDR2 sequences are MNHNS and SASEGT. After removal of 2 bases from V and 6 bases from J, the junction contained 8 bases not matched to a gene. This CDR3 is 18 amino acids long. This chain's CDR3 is CASSERGGLAGGDDTQYF. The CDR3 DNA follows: TGTGCCAGCAGTGAAAGAGGGGGACTAGCGGGAGGGGATGATACGCAGTATTTT.

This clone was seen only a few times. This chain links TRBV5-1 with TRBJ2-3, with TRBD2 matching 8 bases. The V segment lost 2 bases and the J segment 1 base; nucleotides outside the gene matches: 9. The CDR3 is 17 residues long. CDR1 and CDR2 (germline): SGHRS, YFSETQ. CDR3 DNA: TGCGCCAGCAGCTTTCGAACTAGCGGTTTTCGCACAGATACGCAGTATTTT. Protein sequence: CASSFRTSGFRTDTQYF.

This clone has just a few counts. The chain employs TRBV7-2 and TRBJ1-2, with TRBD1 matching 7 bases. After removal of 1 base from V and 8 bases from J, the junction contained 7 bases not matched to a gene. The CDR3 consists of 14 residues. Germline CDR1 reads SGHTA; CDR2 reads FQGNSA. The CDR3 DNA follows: TGTGCCAGCAGCTTAGGACAGGGCTCCAAAGGCTACACCTTC. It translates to CASSLGQGSKGYTF.

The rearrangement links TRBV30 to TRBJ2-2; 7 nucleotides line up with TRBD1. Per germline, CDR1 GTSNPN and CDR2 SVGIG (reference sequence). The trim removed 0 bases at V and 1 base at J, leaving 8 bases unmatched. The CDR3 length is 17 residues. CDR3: CAWSVRRQGVNTGELFF. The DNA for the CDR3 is TGTGCCTGGAGTGTGCGGCGGCAGGGGGTGAACACCGGGGAGCTGTTTTTT.

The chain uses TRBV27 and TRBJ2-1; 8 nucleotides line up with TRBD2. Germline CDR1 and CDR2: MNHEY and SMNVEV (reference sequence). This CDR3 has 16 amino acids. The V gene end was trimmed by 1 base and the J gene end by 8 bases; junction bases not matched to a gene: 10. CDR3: CASSLFWLAGGDEQFF. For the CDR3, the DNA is TGTGCCAGCAGTTTATTTTGGCTAGCGGGCGGGGATGAGCAGTTCTTC.

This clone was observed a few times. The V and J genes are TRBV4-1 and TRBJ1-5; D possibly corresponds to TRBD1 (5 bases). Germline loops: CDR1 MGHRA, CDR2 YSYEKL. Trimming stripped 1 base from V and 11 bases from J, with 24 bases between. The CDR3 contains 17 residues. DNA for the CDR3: TGCGCCAGCAGCCAAGTTCTGGGGTCTCCAGGGCCGGGGGCCCAGCATTTT. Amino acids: CASSQVLGSPGPGAQHF.